Given below is one TCR beta chain in context. The source of the sample is a study of CD8 T cells in Susac syndrome. This CDR3 region has 14 residues. The V and J ends lost 3 bases and 7 bases respectively, with 15 bases between them. Looked up from germline, CDR1 is LNHNV and CDR2 is YYDKDF (reference sequence). TCR beta was sequenced from blood CD8+ and CD4+ T cells. cDNA came from roughly 0.5 to 1 ug RNA primed by random hexamers. Each CDR3 protein is one row after TCRdb ran MiXCR on the immunoSEQ multiplex PCR reads. The table includes about 100,000 distinct CDR3 sequences, 95% detected once. The rearrangement uses TRBV15 and TRBJ1-2, with TRBD1 as a possible D gene (6 bases). The sequenced material came from CD8+ T cells from PBMCs. This sequence was found in a human donor with Susac syndrome. Here the CDR3 DNA reads TGTGCCACCAGCAGCGACTCAGGGGATGGTGGCTACACCTTC. Residues: CATSSDSGDGGYTF.